The rows below give T cell receptor beta chains drawn from one sample of a study of spatial heterogeneity in lung cancer. TCRdb itself ran the 5' RACE reads through MiXCR, one entry per CDR3 protein. Of around 6,000 distinct CDR3 sequences in the sample, 7.5% to 9% were seen once. The sample consisted of normal lung tissue next to the tumor, taken at surgery. These receptors originate from a female donor with early-stage non-small cell lung cancer. Each CDR3 is given with its conserved first and last residue. D genes are given only for firm matches. Clone size, where shown, is once, few, many, or a class for clones that have expanded.

D,V,size,J,DNA,CDR3
-,TRBV20-1,medium-sized,TRBJ2-1,TGCAGTGCTAGAGTTTTGACTGGCGGGCACTACAATGAGCAGTTCTTC,CSARVLTGGHYNEQFF
-,TRBV29-1,few,TRBJ2-1,TGCAGCGTCCAAGGGGACGCCTACAATGAGCAGTTCTTC,CSVQGDAYNEQFF
TRBD1,TRBV5-1,-,TRBJ2-4,TGCGCCAGCAGCAAAGGGACAGGGAGTGACATTCAGTACTTC,CASSKGTGSDIQYF
TRBD2,TRBV9,medium-sized,TRBJ2-3,TGTGCCAGCAGCGTAGAAAAAGCGGGGTATGCGCAGTATTTT,CASSVEKAGYAQYF
TRBD2,TRBV18,many,TRBJ2-1,TGTGCCAGCTCACCACCGTCCCAGCGGGGGGTCTCCTACAATGAGCAGTTCTTC,CASSPPSQRGVSYNEQFF
TRBD2,TRBV4-2,few,TRBJ2-2,TGTGCCAGCAGCCAAGAAGGGGTCCTAGCGGGGGGTAGGACCGGGGAGCTGTTTTTT,CASSQEGVLAGGRTGELFF
TRBD1,TRBV6-6,-,TRBJ2-7,TGTGCCAGCAGTTACCCTGGACAGGGCTACGAGCAGTACTTC,CASSYPGQGYEQYF
TRBD2,TRBV7-2,medium-sized,TRBJ2-3,TGTGCCAGCAGCTTAGGGGCGGGGGGGCCGGATACGCAGTATTTT,CASSLGAGGPDTQYF
TRBD1,TRBV6-2/TRBV6-3,few,TRBJ1-5,TGTGCCAGCAGTCCACGACAGGGGAGTGAGCCCCAGCATTTT,CASSPRQGSEPQHF
-,TRBV5-1,many,TRBJ1-3,TGCGCCAGCAGCTCCGGAGCCTCTGGAAACACCATATATTTT,CASSSGASGNTIYF
TRBD1,TRBV2,many,TRBJ2-1,TGTGCCAGCAGTGTACAGGGGCCCTCCAATGAGCAGTTCTTC,CASSVQGPSNEQFF
-,TRBV10-3,-,TRBJ2-3,TGTGCCATCAGCGAATCGGACACAGATACGCAGTATTTT,CAISESDTDTQYF
-,TRBV12-3/TRBV12-4,medium-sized,TRBJ1-4,TGTGCCAGCAGTTTTGAGAAATCTGTTGGAAAACTGTTTTTT,CASSFEKSVGKLFF
-,TRBV27,medium-sized,TRBJ1-3,TGTGCCAGCACCTCCTTTTGGGGATCTGGAAACACCATATATTTT,CASTSFWGSGNTIYF
-,TRBV6-2/TRBV6-3,-,TRBJ2-1,TGTGCCAGCAGTTACTCGTTAGGGGGGGGCAATGAGCAGTTCTTC,CASSYSLGGGNEQFF
-,TRBV20-1,medium-sized,TRBJ2-5,TGCAGTGGCCGACTAGACCGACAAGAGACCCAGTACTTC,CSGRLDRQETQYF
TRBD1,TRBV10-3,-,TRBJ2-1,TGTGCCATCAGTGACGGACAGGCCAATGAGCAGTTCTTC,CAISDGQANEQFF
-,TRBV7-2,few,TRBJ1-2,TGTGCCAGCAGCCGCGGGACGGAGGATGGCTACACCTTC,CASSRGTEDGYTF
-,TRBV20-1,medium-sized,TRBJ2-6,TGCAGTGCTAGAGCGATGGCTGGGGCCAACGTCCTGACTTTC,CSARAMAGANVLTF
-,TRBV4-2,medium-sized,TRBJ1-2,TGTGCCAGCAGCCAAGGGGGACTCAGGGACCCTAACTATGGCTACACCTTC,CASSQGGLRDPNYGYTF
TRBD1,TRBV20-1,medium-sized,TRBJ2-3,TGCAGTGCTCCCCGACAGGGGGCGCGAGCAGATACGCAGTATTTT,CSAPRQGARADTQYF
-,TRBV29-1,-,TRBJ2-7,TGCAGCGTCGTCTTGAACTCCTACGAGCAGTACTTC,CSVVLNSYEQYF
-,TRBV6-5,medium-sized,TRBJ1-1,TGTGCCAGCAGTAGGCAGGTGGGCACTGAAGCTTTCTTT,CASSRQVGTEAFF
-,TRBV29-1,few,TRBJ2-3,TGCAGCGCGAAAGGGCAGGGGACGACAGATACGCAGTATTTT,CSAKGQGTTDTQYF
TRBD1,TRBV27,medium-sized,TRBJ1-6,TGTGCCAGCAGTCCGCAGGGGGTCTCGGGTTCACCCCTCCACTTT,CASSPQGVSGSPLHF
TRBD1,TRBV10-3,medium-sized,TRBJ1-6,TGTGCCACGATACCGGGACAGGGGCGGCATAATTCACCCCTCCACTTT,CATIPGQGRHNSPLHF
-,TRBV12-3/TRBV12-4,few,TRBJ2-2,TGTGCCAGCAGCGACAGGAGCGCGAACACCGGGGAGCTGTTTTTT,CASSDRSANTGELFF
-,TRBV28,medium-sized,TRBJ1-2,TGTGCCAGCAGTCTAGGGCCAGGTGCAAGTGGCTACACCTTC,CASSLGPGASGYTF
-,TRBV6-5,few,TRBJ2-5,TGTGCCAGCCACCCGGTTGGGGGGGCCCACCAAGAGACCCAGTACTTC,CASHPVGGAHQETQYF
TRBD2,TRBV20-1,medium-sized,TRBJ2-1,TGCAGTGCTACTCCAGCGGGGGGGCCCAACAATGAGCAGTTCTTC,CSATPAGGPNNEQFF
-,TRBV12-3/TRBV12-4,medium-sized,TRBJ1-5,TGTGCCAGCAGTGTTGATCTCCGCTGGGGTCAGCCCCAGCATTTT,CASSVDLRWGQPQHF
-,TRBV4-3,-,TRBJ2-2,TGCGCCAGCAGCCAAGAGCGGGGGCCGAACACCGGGGAGCTGTTTTTT,CASSQERGPNTGELFF
-,TRBV29-1,medium-sized,TRBJ1-5,TGCAGCGTTGGGACAGCATTAGGTCAGCCCCAGCATTTT,CSVGTALGQPQHF
TRBD1,TRBV7-2,-,TRBJ2-7,TGTGCCAGCAGCTTAGATCCGGGACAGTTCTACGAGCAGTACTTC,CASSLDPGQFYEQYF
-,TRBV5-1,many,TRBJ1-6,TGCGCCAGCAAGTTGGGGACGGGTACGTCACCCCTCCACTTT,CASKLGTGTSPLHF
TRBD1,TRBV3-1,many,TRBJ1-1,TGTGCCAGCAGCTATGACAGGGGCCGGGGGACTGAAGCTTTCTTT,CASSYDRGRGTEAFF
TRBD2,TRBV7-2,-,TRBJ2-1,TGTGCCAGCAGCAGCCGTCTAGCGGGGGTAAACAATGAGCAGTTCTTC,CASSSRLAGVNNEQFF
-,TRBV6-2/TRBV6-3,medium-sized,TRBJ1-1,TGTGCCAGCAGTAGGGTGGTGCGGGGAAGAAGTGAAACTGAAGCTTTCTTT,CASSRVVRGRSETEAFF
-,TRBV6-5,medium-sized,TRBJ1-2,TGTGCCAGCAGCACGACCGACTTCTCTGGCTACACCTTC,CASSTTDFSGYTF
TRBD1,TRBV11-1,-,TRBJ1-4,TGTGCCAGCAGCTCCGATCGACAGGGCGGTGAAAAAATGTTTTTT,CASSSDRQGGEKMFF
TRBD1,TRBV29-1,medium-sized,TRBJ1-1,TGCAGCGTGGGTCCCGGGACAGGTTTCGGCACTGAAGCTTTCTTT,CSVGPGTGFGTEAFF
-,TRBV5-1,many,TRBJ2-1,TGCGCCAGCAGCCCCGGACCAGAAAACAATGAGCAGTTCTTC,CASSPGPENNEQFF
TRBD1,TRBV6-6,few,TRBJ2-7,TGTGCCAGCAGGGACGACAGGGTCGCCTACGAGCAGTACTTC,CASRDDRVAYEQYF
-,TRBV5-1,many,TRBJ1-4,TGCGCCAGCAGCTTGTCGGGGGCGCGTGAAAAACTGTTTTTT,CASSLSGAREKLFF
TRBD2,TRBV11-2,many,TRBJ2-1,TGTGCCAGCAGCTTAGTACTAGCGGGGCCATGGGAGCAGTTCTTC,CASSLVLAGPWEQFF
TRBD2,TRBV7-8,-,TRBJ2-7,TGTGCCAGCAGCCCCAGGACTAGCGGGGCGTACGAGCAGTACTTC,CASSPRTSGAYEQYF